This T cell receptor (beta chain) was observed in a study of OX40 agonist ivuxolimab in advanced cancers. At the level of the study: An anti-OX40 (CD134) antibody with agonistic activity, ivuxolimab, was administered to patients. Patients were treated with intravenous ivuxolimab, dosed at 0.01 to 10 mg/kg and infused every 2 weeks. Three patients responded partially, comprising one with hepatocellular carcinoma and two with cutaneous melanoma.

Study-wide results and limits: Those patients achieving a partial response at 0.1-3.0 mg/kg showed among the lowest clonal expansion.

Regarding this clone: Its antigen remains unidentified.

TCRdb keeps only in-frame clones here, not all; method: immunoSEQ multiplex PCR. This sample has about 94,000 clones, with around 87% found just once. The CDR3 sequence is 13 residues long. V lost 4 bases, J lost 4 bases, and 11 bases lay in between. CDR1 SGHRS and CDR2 YFSETQ come from the germline V gene. This TCR was recovered from an adult with an advanced solid tumor such as melanoma, head and neck, liver or kidney cancer. The sequences come from CD4+ or CD8+ T cells sorted from blood, collected in a trial of the OX40 agonist ivuxolimab. The chain recombines TRBV5-1 with TRBJ1-2; a possible D gene is TRBD1 (6 bases). The CDR3 sequence: CASSPGQSYGYTF. CDR3 nucleotide sequence: TGCGCCAGCAGCCCCGGACAGTCCTATGGCTACACCTTC.